Each of the 24 T cell receptor beta chains below was sequenced from the same sample in a study of Graves' ophthalmopathy and Graves' hyperthyroidism. The sequenced template was RNA, covering the TCR beta CDR3 region. RT-PCR was first run with HTBI primers, then multiplex PCR in a second round. TCRdb recomputed calls from the multiplex PCR reads with MiXCR, one row per CDR3 protein. The sample holds some 210,000 distinct CDR3 sequences, approximately 28% seen once. Sequenced material: peripheral blood. The receptors were sampled from a man in his fifties with Graves' ophthalmopathy.

This rearrangement joins TRBV11-2 to TRBJ2-2, with 13 positions matching TRBD2. J gave up 5 bases and V 5 bases, and 11 bases lay outside the gene matches. This CDR3 is 18 amino acids long. Germline CDR1 and CDR2: SGHAT and FQNNGV. The CDR3 protein is CASSPGLAGAQRTGELFF. The CDR3 DNA follows: TGTGCCAGCAGCCCCGGACTAGCGGGAGCCCAGAGGACCGGGGAGCTGTTTTTT.

This clonotype was counted at least ten times. The rearrangement joins TRBV6-2 or TRBV6-3 to TRBJ1-2; possible D gene TRBD1, 6 bases. The ends were cut back, 7 bases at V and 4 bases at J, with 19 bases in the middle. Germline V gene sequence: CDR1 MNHEY, CDR2 SVGEGT. CDR3 size: 15 residues. CDR3 sequence: CASKLSQGSAYGYTF. As DNA, the CDR3 is TGTGCCAGCAAGCTCTCACAGGGTTCGGCCTATGGCTACACCTTC.

There are a few counts of this clonotype. The chain couples TRBV18 to TRBJ1-1, with no clear D. The V and J ends lost 2 bases and 9 bases respectively, with 16 bases between them. This CDR3 has 14 residues. Per germline, CDR1 KGHSH and CDR2 LQKENI. The CDR3 coding sequence is TGTGCCAGCTCACCATCGGGTCAGGATGGGAAAGCTTTCTTT. Translating gives CASSPSGQDGKAFF.

CDR3 region: CAWMVDRGFSPLHF. For the CDR3, the DNA is TGTGCCTGGATGGTTGACAGGGGTTTCTCACCCCTCCACTTT. The chain is built from TRBV30 and TRBJ1-6, with 8 bases identical to TRBD1. The J segment lost 10 bases and the V segment lost 4 bases, leaving 9 bases of the junction unmatched. Per germline, CDR1 GTSNPN and CDR2 SVGIG (reference sequence). This CDR3 is 14 amino acids long.

This clonotype appeared many times. The J gene is TRBJ2-4, the V gene TRBV7-9; 10 positions agree with TRBD1. Germline V lookup: CDR1 SEHNR, CDR2 FQNEAQ (reference sequence). Trimming cost V 1 base and J 8 bases; bases outside gene matches: 2. The CDR3 runs 14 residues. The DNA of the CDR3 is TGTGCCAGCAGCTTAGAAGGGACAGGGGACATTCAGTACTTC. It specifies CASSLEGTGDIQYF. Full variable domain (remainder filled in from reference TRBV7-9 and TRBJ2-4): DTGVSQNPRHKITKRGQNVTFRCDPISEHNRLYWYRQTLGQGPEFLTYFQNEAQLEKSRLLSDRFSAERPKGSFSTLEIQRTEQGDSAMYLCASSLEGTGDIQYFGAGTRLSVL.

This clonotype was seen many times. The CDR3 reads CASTKTYGASYEQYF. The CDR3 DNA follows: TGTGCCAGTACTAAAACGTACGGGGCTAGCTACGAGCAGTACTTC. This rearrangement joins TRBV19 to TRBJ2-7; D tentatively reads TRBD1 or TRBD2 (5 bases each). Trimming removed 7 bases at V and 3 bases at J, with 19 bases between. The CDR3 covers 15 residues. CDR1 is LNHDA, CDR2 SQIVND, per germline (reference sequence).

The sample holds many counts of this clonotype. The germline gene is not matched at one end of the junction; a read error may be the cause. This chain uses TRBV6-2 or TRBV6-3 with TRBJ2-5; D is uncertain. Looked up from germline, CDR1 is MNHEY and CDR2 is SVGEGT. The CDR3 consists of 14 residues. The CDR3 here is CASSYSITQGTQYF. CDR3 in DNA: TGTGCCAGCAGTTACTCGATCACACAAGGGACCCAGTACTTC.

This clonotype showed up many times. This chain connects TRBV27 to TRBJ1-6; 7 bases are shared with TRBD1. Germline V gene data show CDR1 as MNHEY and CDR2 as SMNVEV (reference sequence). The CDR3 covers 16 residues. After removal of 6 bases from V and 7 bases from J, the junction contained 12 bases not matched to a gene. The CDR3 region is CASSLYRGGRNSPLHF. In nucleotides, the CDR3 is TGTGCCAGCAGCCTTTACAGGGGTGGACGAAATTCACCCCTCCACTTT.

This clonotype has at least ten counts. The chain combines TRBV28 with TRBJ1-2, with 7 bases that match TRBD1. CDR1 is MDHEN, CDR2 SYDVKM, per germline. The CDR3 sequence is 13 residues long. V trimming: 2 bases; J trimming: 7 bases; junction bases outside the gene matches: 4. CDR3 coding DNA: TGTGCCAGCAGTTTAACAGGGGCTGGTGGCTACACCTTC. This codes for CASSLTGAGGYTF.

V and J are TRBV5-1 and TRBJ1-1, with no clear D. The germline CDR1 and CDR2 sequences are SGHRS and YFSETQ. This CDR3 contains 14 residues. V was trimmed by 0 bases and J by 1 base, leaving 7 bases between them. CDR3 sequence reads: CASSLGSTNTEAFF. CDR3 coding DNA: TGCGCCAGCAGCTTGGGGTCTACGAACACTGAAGCTTTCTTT.

This clonotype occurred once. This chain uses TRBV28 with TRBJ2-7, with D possibly called TRBD1 or TRBD2 (5 bases each). Trimming pared 2 bases from V and 6 bases from J, leaving 17 bases between. Germline V CDR1 and CDR2: MDHEN, SYDVKM. The CDR3 is 15 amino acids. CDR3 protein: CASSLSGVGEGEQYF. In DNA form, the CDR3 reads TGTGCCAGCAGTTTAAGTGGAGTGGGGGAAGGCGAGCAGTACTTC.

This clonotype was counted many times. The genes are TRBV30 and TRBJ2-5; maybe TRBD1 (6 bases). The germline V gene has CDR1 GTSNPN and CDR2 SVGIG (reference sequence). This CDR3 has 13 residues. V was clipped by 3 bases and J by 3 bases, with 11 bases between them. CDR3 sequence: CAWRDTGKETQYF. The CDR3 DNA sequence: TGTGCCTGGAGGGATACAGGGAAAGAGACCCAGTACTTC.

This clonotype was recorded once. The CDR3 spells CAIRRTGSGETQYF. CDR3 DNA sequence: TGTGCCATCAGAAGGACAGGGTCAGGGGAGACCCAGTACTTC. V usage is TRBV10-3 and J usage is TRBJ2-5; 8 bases are a match to TRBD1. Germline CDR1 is ENHRY and CDR2 is SYGVKD. The V segment lost 6 bases and the J segment 5 bases; nucleotides outside the gene matches: 8. The CDR3 totals 14 residues.

This clonotype was found many times. The chain combines TRBV28 with TRBJ2-7, with D uncertain. The CDR3 totals 13 residues. Germline-derived CDR1 and CDR2 are MDHEN and SYDVKM. Deletions cut 5 bases from V and 0 bases from J, with 8 bases between. CDR3 loop: CASSITDSYEQYF. The CDR3, as DNA: TGTGCCAGCAGTATTACAGACTCCTACGAGCAGTACTTC.

The chain uses TRBV24-1 and TRBJ2-7; D is possibly TRBD2 (5 bases). The CDR3 consists of 12 residues. Trimming left V 7 bases short and J 5 bases short, with 11 bases between. Germline V gene sequence: CDR1 KGHDR, CDR2 SFDVKD. DNA of the CDR3: TGTGCCACCAGCCGCCTCGGGGACGAGCAGTACTTC. Amino acid sequence: CATSRLGDEQYF.

V usage is TRBV7-2 and J usage is TRBJ2-7; 10 nucleotides match TRBD1. CDR1 is SGHTA, CDR2 FQGNSA, per germline. Trimming removed 8 bases from V and 4 bases from J; junction bases left unmatched: 8. The CDR3 contains 14 residues. The CDR3 here is CASAAGQGVYEQYF. CDR3 in DNA: TGTGCCAGCGCGGCCGGACAGGGGGTTTACGAGCAGTACTTC.

This clonotype was seen a few times. The V gene is TRBV28, the J gene TRBJ1-5; D is undetermined. Per the germline V gene, CDR1 is MDHEN and CDR2 is SYDVKM. Trimming stripped 6 bases from V and 5 bases from J, with 14 bases between. The CDR3 extends over 14 amino acids. As DNA, the CDR3 is TGTGCCAGCAGCGGAGGGTCCGATCATCAGCCCCAGCATTTT. This encodes CASSGGSDHQPQHF.

The rearrangement links TRBV20-1 to TRBJ1-1, with no clear D. Trimming left V 3 bases short and J 4 bases short, with 12 bases between. The germline V gene encodes CDR1 DFQATT and CDR2 SNEGSKA (reference sequence). The CDR3 consists of 13 residues. The CDR3 DNA reads as TGCAGTGCTAGGGGCAGGCGTGGCACTGAAGCTTTCTTT. Encoded protein: CSARGRRGTEAFF.

This clonotype was observed many times. J is TRBJ1-5 and V is TRBV19; no clear D gene. The CDR3 spans 13 residues. The V end was cut by 5 bases, the J end by 6 bases, with 11 bases between. Germline assignment: CDR1 LNHDA and CDR2 SQIVND (reference sequence). CDR3 region: CASSVTASQPQHF. The CDR3 region has the DNA TGTGCCAGTAGTGTGACCGCTAGTCAGCCCCAGCATTTT.

This chain uses TRBV6-1 with TRBJ2-7; D might be TRBD1 (5 bases). The V end lost 6 bases, the J end lost 2 bases, and 14 bases lay between the germline ends. Germline assignment: CDR1 MNHNS and CDR2 SASEGT. The CDR3 extends over 14 amino acids. The CDR3 loop is CASRGVEDAYEQYF. CDR3 coding DNA: TGTGCCAGCAGAGGGGTGGAAGATGCCTACGAGCAGTACTTC.

V usage is TRBV12-3 or TRBV12-4 and J usage is TRBJ2-2; a possible D gene is TRBD1 (6 bases). V was trimmed by 5 bases and J by 5 bases, leaving 12 bases between them. CDR3 length: 14 amino acids. Here the CDR3 DNA reads TGTGCCAGCAGTCCCGACAGGTGGACCGGGGAGCTGTTTTTT. It is translated as CASSPDRWTGELFF.

This clonotype showed up many times. The chain carries TRBV10-3 and TRBJ2-2; D not resolved. The CDR3 loop spans 15 amino acids. From germline, CDR1 is ENHRY and CDR2 SYGVKD. V was pared by 3 bases and J by 1 base, with 9 bases between. CDR3 sequence reads: CAISDGRQNTGELFF. In DNA form, the CDR3 reads TGTGCCATCAGTGACGGCAGGCAGAACACCGGGGAGCTGTTTTTT.

The chain uses TRBV27 and TRBJ1-5; perhaps TRBD1 as D (6 bases). V was pared by 6 bases and J by 4 bases, with 19 bases between. The germline CDR1 and CDR2 sequences are MNHEY and SMNVEV (reference sequence). The CDR3 consists of 16 residues. The chain's CDR3 is CASSPYGWDTNQPQHF. CDR3 DNA sequence: TGTGCCAGCAGCCCTTATGGGTGGGACACTAATCAGCCCCAGCATTTT.

There are a few counts of this clonotype. This chain uses TRBV6-2 or TRBV6-3 with TRBJ1-2, with TRBD1 matching over 8 bases. V shed 10 bases and J 5 bases; nucleotides not matched to a gene: 6. Germline V gene sequence: CDR1 MNHEY, CDR2 SVGEGT. The CDR3 consists of 12 residues. This chain's CDR3 is CATDRGGYGYTF. CDR3 coding DNA: TGTGCCACCGACAGGGGTGGTTATGGCTACACCTTC.